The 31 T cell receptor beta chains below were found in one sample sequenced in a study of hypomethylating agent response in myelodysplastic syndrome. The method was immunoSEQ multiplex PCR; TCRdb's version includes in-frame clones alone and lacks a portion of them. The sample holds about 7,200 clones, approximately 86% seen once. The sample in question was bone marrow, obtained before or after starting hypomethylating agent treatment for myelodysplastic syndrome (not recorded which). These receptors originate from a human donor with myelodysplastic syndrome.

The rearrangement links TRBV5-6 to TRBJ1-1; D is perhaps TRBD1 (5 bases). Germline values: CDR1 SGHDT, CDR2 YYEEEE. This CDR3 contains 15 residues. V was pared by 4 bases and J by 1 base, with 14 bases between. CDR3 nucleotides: TGTGCCAGCAGCAGTTCGGGACGGCGGAACACTGAAGCTTTCTTT. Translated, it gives CASSSSGRRNTEAFF.

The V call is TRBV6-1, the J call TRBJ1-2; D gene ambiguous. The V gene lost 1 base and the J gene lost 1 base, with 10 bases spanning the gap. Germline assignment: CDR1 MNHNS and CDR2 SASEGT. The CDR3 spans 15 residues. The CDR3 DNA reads TGTGCCAGCAGTGAAGTCGTCGTGAATAACTATGGCTACACCTTC. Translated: CASSEVVVNNYGYTF.

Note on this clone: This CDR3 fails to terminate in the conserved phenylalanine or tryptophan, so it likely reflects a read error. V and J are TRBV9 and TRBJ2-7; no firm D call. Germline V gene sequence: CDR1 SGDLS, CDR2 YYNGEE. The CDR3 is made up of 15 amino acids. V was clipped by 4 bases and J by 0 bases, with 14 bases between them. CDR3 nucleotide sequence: TGTGCCAGCAGCCCTCGCTTACAAAGCTCCTACGAGCAGTACCTC. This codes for CASSPRLQSSYEQYL.

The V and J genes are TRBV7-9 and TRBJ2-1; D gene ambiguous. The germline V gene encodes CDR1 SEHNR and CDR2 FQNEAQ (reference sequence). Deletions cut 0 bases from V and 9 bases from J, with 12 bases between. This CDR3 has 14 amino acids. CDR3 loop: CASSLAPPAGEQFF. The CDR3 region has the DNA TGTGCCAGCAGCTTAGCCCCCCCAGCAGGTGAGCAGTTCTTC.

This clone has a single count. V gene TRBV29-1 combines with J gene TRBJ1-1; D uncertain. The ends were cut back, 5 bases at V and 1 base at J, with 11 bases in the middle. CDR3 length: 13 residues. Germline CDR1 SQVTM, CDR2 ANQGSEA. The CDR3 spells CSVILSQNTEAFF. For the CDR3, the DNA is TGCAGCGTTATCCTCTCGCAGAACACTGAAGCTTTCTTT.

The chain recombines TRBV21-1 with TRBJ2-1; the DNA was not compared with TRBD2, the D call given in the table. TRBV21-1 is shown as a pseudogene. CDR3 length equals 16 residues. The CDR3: CASSNSGGKSYNEQFF. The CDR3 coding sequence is TGTGCCAGCAGCAACAGCGGGGGGAAATCCTACAATGAGCAGTTCTTC.

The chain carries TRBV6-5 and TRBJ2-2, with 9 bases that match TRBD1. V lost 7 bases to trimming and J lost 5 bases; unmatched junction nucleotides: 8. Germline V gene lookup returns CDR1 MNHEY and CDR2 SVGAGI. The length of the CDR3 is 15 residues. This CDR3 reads CASIPGQGLTGELFF. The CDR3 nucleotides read TGTGCCAGCATCCCAGGACAGGGGCTAACCGGGGAGCTGTTTTTT.

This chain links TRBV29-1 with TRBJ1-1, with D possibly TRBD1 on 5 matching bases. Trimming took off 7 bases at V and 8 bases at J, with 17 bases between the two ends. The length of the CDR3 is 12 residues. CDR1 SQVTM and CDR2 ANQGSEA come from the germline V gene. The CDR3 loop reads CSAGLIRQEAFF. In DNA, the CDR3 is TGCAGCGCGGGTTTAATTAGACAGGAAGCTTTCTTT.

DNA of the CDR3: TGCGCCAGCAGCTTGGTAGCAGGGATTAATTCACCCCTCCACTTT. Its protein product is CASSLVAGINSPLHF. The chain carries TRBV5-1 and TRBJ1-6; D might be TRBD1 (5 bases). In germline, CDR1 is SGHRS, CDR2 YFSETQ. This CDR3 region has 15 residues. V dropped 0 bases and J dropped 6 bases, with 10 bases sitting between them. The full variable domain, its missing parts supplied by reference TRBV5-1 and TRBJ1-6, is KAGVTQTPRYLIKTRGQQVTLSCSPISGHRSVSWYQQTPGQGLQFLFEYFSETQRNKGNFPGRFSGRQFSNSRSEMNVSTLELGDSALYLCASSLVAGINSPLHFGNGTRLTVT.

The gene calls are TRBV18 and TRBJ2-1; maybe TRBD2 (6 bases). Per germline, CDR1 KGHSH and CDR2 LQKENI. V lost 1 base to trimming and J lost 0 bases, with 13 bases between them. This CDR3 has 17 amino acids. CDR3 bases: TGTGCCAGCTCACCACTCCCCGGCGGGGACTCCTACAATGAGCAGTTCTTC. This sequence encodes CASSPLPGGDSYNEQFF.

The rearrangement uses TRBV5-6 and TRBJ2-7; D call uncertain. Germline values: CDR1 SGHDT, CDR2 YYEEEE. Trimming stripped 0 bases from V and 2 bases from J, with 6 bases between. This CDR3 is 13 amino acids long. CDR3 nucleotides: TGTGCCAGCAGCTTGGGGTTCCCCTACGAGCAGTACTTC. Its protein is CASSLGFPYEQYF.

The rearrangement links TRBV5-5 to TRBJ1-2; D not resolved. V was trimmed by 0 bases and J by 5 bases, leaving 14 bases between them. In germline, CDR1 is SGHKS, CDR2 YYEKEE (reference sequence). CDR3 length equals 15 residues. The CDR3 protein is CASSLDNAGWYGYTF. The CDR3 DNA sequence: TGTGCCAGCAGCTTGGATAACGCGGGCTGGTATGGCTACACCTTC.

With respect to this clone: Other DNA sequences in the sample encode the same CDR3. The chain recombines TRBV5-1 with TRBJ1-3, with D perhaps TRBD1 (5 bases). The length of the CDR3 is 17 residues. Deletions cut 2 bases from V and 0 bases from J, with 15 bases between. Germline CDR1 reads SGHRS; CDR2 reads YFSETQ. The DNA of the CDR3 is TGCGCCAGCAGCTTAACTCAGACCGGGACCTCTGGAAACACCATATATTTT. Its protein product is CASSLTQTGTSGNTIYF.

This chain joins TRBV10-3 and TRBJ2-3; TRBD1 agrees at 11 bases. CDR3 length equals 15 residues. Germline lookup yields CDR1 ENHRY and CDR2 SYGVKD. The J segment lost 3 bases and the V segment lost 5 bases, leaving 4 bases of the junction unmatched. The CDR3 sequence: CAISTGTGGTDTQYF. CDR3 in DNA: TGTGCCATCAGTACCGGGACAGGGGGAACAGATACGCAGTATTTT.

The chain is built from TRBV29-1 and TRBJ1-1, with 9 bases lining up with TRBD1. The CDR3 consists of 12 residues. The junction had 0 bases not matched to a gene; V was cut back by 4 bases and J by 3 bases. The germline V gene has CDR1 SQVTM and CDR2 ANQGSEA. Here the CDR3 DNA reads TGCAGCGTTGGGACAGGGGACACTGAAGCTTTCTTT. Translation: CSVGTGDTEAFF.

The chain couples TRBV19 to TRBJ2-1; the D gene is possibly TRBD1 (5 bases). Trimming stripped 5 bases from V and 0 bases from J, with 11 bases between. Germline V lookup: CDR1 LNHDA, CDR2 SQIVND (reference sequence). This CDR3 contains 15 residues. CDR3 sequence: CASSAYRSSYNEQFF. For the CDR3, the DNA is TGTGCCAGTAGTGCTTACAGGAGCTCCTACAATGAGCAGTTCTTC.

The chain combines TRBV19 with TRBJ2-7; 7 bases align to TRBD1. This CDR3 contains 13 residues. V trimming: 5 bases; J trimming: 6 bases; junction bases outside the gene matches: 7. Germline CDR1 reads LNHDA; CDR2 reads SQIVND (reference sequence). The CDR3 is CASSWDTGAEQYF. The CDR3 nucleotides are TGTGCCAGTAGTTGGGATACAGGGGCCGAGCAGTACTTC.

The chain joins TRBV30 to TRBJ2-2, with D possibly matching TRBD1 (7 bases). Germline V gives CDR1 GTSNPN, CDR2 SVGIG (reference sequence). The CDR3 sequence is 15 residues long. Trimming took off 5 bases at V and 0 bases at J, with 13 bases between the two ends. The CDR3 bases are TGTGCCTGGTGGGGCGGGACAGCGAACACCGGGGAGCTGTTTTTT. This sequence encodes CAWWGGTANTGELFF.

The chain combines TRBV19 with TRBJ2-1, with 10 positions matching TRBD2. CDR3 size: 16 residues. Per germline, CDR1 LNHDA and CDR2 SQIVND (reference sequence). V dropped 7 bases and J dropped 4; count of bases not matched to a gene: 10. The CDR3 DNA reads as TGTGCCAGTACTCCGACTAGCGGGTCGTCGTACAATGAGCAGTTCTTC. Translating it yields CASTPTSGSSYNEQFF.

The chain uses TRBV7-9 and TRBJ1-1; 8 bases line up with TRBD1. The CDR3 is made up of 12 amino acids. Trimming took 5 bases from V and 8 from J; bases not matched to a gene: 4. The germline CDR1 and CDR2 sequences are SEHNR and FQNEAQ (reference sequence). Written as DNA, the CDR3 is TGTGCCAGCAGCAGCCGACAGGGGGAAGCTTTCTTT. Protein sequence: CASSSRQGEAFF. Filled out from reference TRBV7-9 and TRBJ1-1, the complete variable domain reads DTGVSQNPRHKITKRGQNVTFRCDPISEHNRLYWYRQTLGQGPEFLTYFQNEAQLEKSRLLSDRFSAERPKGSFSTLEIQRTEQGDSAMYLCASSSRQGEAFFGQGTRLTVV.

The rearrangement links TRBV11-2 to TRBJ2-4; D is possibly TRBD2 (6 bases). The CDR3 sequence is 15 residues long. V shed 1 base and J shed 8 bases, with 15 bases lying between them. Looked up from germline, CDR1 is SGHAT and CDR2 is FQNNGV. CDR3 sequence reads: CASSLGGRRGDIQYF. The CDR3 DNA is TGTGCCAGCAGCTTAGGGGGTCGGAGGGGTGACATTCAGTACTTC.

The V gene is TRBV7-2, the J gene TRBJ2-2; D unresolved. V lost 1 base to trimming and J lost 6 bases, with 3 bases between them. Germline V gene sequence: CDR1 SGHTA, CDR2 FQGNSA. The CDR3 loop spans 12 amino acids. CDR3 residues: CASSLVSGELFF. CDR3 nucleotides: TGTGCCAGCAGCTTAGTTTCCGGGGAGCTGTTTTTT.

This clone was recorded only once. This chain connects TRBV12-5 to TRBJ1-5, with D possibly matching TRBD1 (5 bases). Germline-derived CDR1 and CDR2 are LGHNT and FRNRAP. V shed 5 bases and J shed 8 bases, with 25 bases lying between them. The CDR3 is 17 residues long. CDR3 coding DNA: TGTGCTAGTGGTGATTGGGTGGGGGGAGGATTTTTGGAGCCCCAGCATTTT. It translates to CASGDWVGGGFLEPQHF.

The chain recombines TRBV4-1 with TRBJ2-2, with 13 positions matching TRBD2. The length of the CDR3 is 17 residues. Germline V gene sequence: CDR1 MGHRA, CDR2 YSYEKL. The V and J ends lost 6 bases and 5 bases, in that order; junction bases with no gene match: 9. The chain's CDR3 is CASRTGLAGMRTGELFF. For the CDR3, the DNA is TGCGCCAGCAGAACGGGACTAGCGGGGATGCGGACCGGGGAGCTGTTTTTT.

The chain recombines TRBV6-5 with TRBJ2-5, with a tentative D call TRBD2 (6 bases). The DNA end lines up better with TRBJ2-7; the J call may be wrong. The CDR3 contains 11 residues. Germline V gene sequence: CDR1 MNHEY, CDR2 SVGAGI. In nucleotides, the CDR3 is TGTGCCAGCAGTTCCGGGGGCGAGCAGTACTTC. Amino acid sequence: CASSSGGEQYF.

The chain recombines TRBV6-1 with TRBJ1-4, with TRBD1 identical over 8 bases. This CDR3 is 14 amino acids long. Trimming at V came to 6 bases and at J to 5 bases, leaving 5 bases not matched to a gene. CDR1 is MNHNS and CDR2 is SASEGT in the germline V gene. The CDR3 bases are TGTGCCAGCAGGAGGGACAGGCCGAATGAAAAACTGTTTTTT. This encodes CASRRDRPNEKLFF.

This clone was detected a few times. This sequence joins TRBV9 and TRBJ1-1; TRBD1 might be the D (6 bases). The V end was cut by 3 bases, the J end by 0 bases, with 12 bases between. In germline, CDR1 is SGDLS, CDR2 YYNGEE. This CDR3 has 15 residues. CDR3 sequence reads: CASSALGGLNTEAFF. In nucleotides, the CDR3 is TGTGCCAGCAGCGCCCTCGGGGGCCTGAACACTGAAGCTTTCTTT.

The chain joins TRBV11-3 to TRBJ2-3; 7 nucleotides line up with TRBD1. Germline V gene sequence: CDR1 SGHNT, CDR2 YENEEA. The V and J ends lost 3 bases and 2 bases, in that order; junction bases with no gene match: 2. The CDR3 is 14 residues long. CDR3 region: CASSLGQLTDTQYF. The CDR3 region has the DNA TGTGCCAGCAGCTTGGGACAGCTCACAGATACGCAGTATTTT.

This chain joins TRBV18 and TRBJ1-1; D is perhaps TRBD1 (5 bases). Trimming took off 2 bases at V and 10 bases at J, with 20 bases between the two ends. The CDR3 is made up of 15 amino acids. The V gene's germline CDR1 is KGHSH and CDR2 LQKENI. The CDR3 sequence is CASSPRAPGPDGAFF. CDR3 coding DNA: TGTGCCAGCTCACCAAGGGCTCCGGGACCCGATGGAGCTTTCTTT.

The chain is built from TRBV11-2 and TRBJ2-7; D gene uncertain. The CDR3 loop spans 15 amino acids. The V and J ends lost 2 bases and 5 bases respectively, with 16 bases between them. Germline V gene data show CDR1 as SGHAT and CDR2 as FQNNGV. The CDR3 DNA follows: TGTGCCAGCAGCTTAAGGCCCGCTTACTCACACGAGCAGTACGTC. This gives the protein CASSLRPAYSHEQYV.

Here the CDR3 reads CAWLPTPRYSGANVLTF. Written as DNA, the CDR3 is TGTGCCTGGTTACCGACCCCAAGATACTCTGGGGCCAACGTCCTGACTTTC. The chain employs TRBV30 and TRBJ2-6; D gene uncertain. This CDR3 is built from 17 residues. Trimming shortened V by 5 bases and J by 0 bases, and 17 bases separated the two germline ends. The germline gives CDR1 GTSNPN, CDR2 SVGIG (reference sequence).